A single sample is the source of the 17 T cell receptor beta chains below, sequenced in a study of beta chain features in type 1 diabetes. As every portion of the isolated RNA was reverse transcribed, the sequencing read expressed TCRB transcripts. This table comes from immunoSEQ multiplex PCR, and its TCRdb copy is limited to in-frame clones, with some not included. The sample records approximately 400,000 clones, about 14% being singletons. Sequencing was done on a sample of naive CD4+ T cells from blood. The receptors stem from a woman younger than 30 in good health.

J is TRBJ2-2 and V is TRBV6-6; D uncertain. V lost 2 bases and J 1 base, leaving 5 bases between the germline ends. The CDR3 extends over 14 amino acids. In germline, CDR1 is MNHNY, CDR2 SVGAGI (reference sequence). In nucleotides, the CDR3 is TGTGCCAGCAGTTACACGGGGAACACCGGGGAGCTGTTTTTT. Translated, it gives CASSYTGNTGELFF.

The chain has TRBV29-1 and TRBJ1-1; a weak D match, TRBD1 (5 bases). Germline CDR1 and CDR2: SQVTM and ANQGSEA. The CDR3 extends over 13 amino acids. V dropped 4 bases and J dropped 3 bases, with 12 bases sitting between them. The CDR3 reads CSVARREDTEAFF. CDR3 coding DNA: TGCAGCGTTGCGCGCAGGGAGGACACTGAAGCTTTCTTT.

The gene calls are TRBV7-9 and TRBJ2-5; maybe TRBD1 (8 bases). The CDR3 contains 14 residues. With 5 bases removed from V and 4 bases from J, the gap between germline ends came to 14 bases. Germline assignment: CDR1 SEHNR and CDR2 FQNEAQ (reference sequence). The CDR3 loop is CASSAYRGGETQYF. The CDR3 bases are TGTGCCAGCAGCGCATACAGGGGGGGAGAGACCCAGTACTTC.

The chain uses TRBV7-2 and TRBJ2-3, with D unresolved. Germline lookup yields CDR1 SGHTA and CDR2 FQGNSA. There are 14 residues in the CDR3. Trimming took off 1 base at V and 4 bases at J, with 9 bases between the two ends. CDR3 DNA sequence: TGTGCCAGCAGCTTAGTCGGTACTTCAGATACGCAGTATTTT. Translating it yields CASSLVGTSDTQYF.

This clone was detected a few times. The genes are TRBV28 and TRBJ2-7; 7 bases are shared with TRBD2. With 4 bases clipped from V and 1 base from J, the junction kept 10 bases outside the gene matches. The length of the CDR3 is 16 residues. The germline CDR1 and CDR2 sequences are MDHEN and SYDVKM. This CDR3 reads CASSSGGLAASYEQYF. The CDR3 bases are TGTGCCAGCAGTTCCGGAGGGCTAGCGGCGTCCTACGAGCAGTACTTC.

This chain links TRBV30 with TRBJ1-4; possibly TRBD1 for D (5 bases). With 2 bases removed from V and 6 bases from J, the gap between germline ends came to 16 bases. The CDR3 totals 15 residues. Germline values: CDR1 GTSNPN, CDR2 SVGIG (reference sequence). Here the CDR3 DNA reads TGTGCCTGGAGTCCAGCGGGACGGATCTATGAAAAACTGTTTTTT. It is translated as CAWSPAGRIYEKLFF.

This chain links TRBV19 with TRBJ1-5; D not resolved. Germline CDR1 LNHDA, CDR2 SQIVND (reference sequence). The CDR3 loop spans 13 amino acids. The V gene lost 5 bases and the J gene lost 4 bases, with 9 bases spanning the gap. CDR3 sequence (DNA): TGTGCCAGTAGTCGACAAGAGAATCAGCCCCAGCATTTT. Its translation is CASSRQENQPQHF.

The chain is built from TRBV5-6 and TRBJ2-7; D not resolved. This CDR3 spans 13 amino acids. CDR1 and CDR2 (germline): SGHDT, YYEEEE. V gave up 4 bases and J gave up 5 bases, with 13 bases separating them. The CDR3 sequence is CASSRVAVHEQYF. The CDR3, as DNA: TGTGCCAGCAGCCGGGTGGCCGTCCACGAGCAGTACTTC.

This clone was picked up a small number of times. This chain joins TRBV18 and TRBJ2-4, with 10 positions matching TRBD2. The CDR3 spans 16 residues. The trim removed 3 bases at V and 7 bases at J, leaving 9 bases unmatched. Germline V gene sequence: CDR1 KGHSH, CDR2 LQKENI. DNA of the CDR3: TGTGCCAGCTCACCCCCCCTGACTAGCGGGCCGAACATTCAGTACTTC. Its protein is CASSPPLTSGPNIQYF.

A few counts support this clone. V and J are TRBV2 and TRBJ2-5, with TRBD2 matching 10 bases. CDR3 length: 13 amino acids. From germline, CDR1 is SNHLY and CDR2 FYNNEI. The ends lost 6 bases at V and 5 bases at J; junction bases unmatched: 3. The DNA of the CDR3 is TGTGCCAGCAGGGGTAGCGGGAGGGAGACCCAGTACTTC. This translates into CASRGSGRETQYF.

The gene calls are TRBV14 and TRBJ2-3, with D maybe TRBD2 (5 bases). Germline lookup yields CDR1 SGHDN and CDR2 FVKESK. The CDR3 consists of 13 residues. V lost 4 bases and J 4 bases, leaving 9 bases between the germline ends. The CDR3 sequence: CASSLPGADTQYF. Here the CDR3 DNA reads TGTGCCAGCAGCCTTCCCGGGGCAGATACGCAGTATTTT.

This clone was counted only a few times. This chain connects TRBV28 to TRBJ2-7; D is perhaps TRBD1 (5 bases). This CDR3 is 18 amino acids long. The germline V and J ends were trimmed by 6 bases and 0 bases, with 24 bases remaining between them. Germline values: CDR1 MDHEN, CDR2 SYDVKM. The CDR3: CASSQPWAWTLVSYEQYF. In nucleotides, the CDR3 is TGTGCCAGCAGCCAACCTTGGGCCTGGACACTTGTCTCCTACGAGCAGTACTTC.

This chain uses TRBV29-1 with TRBJ2-1; D remains unclear. V lost 2 bases to trimming and J lost 0 bases, with 8 bases between them. CDR1 and CDR2 (germline): SQVTM, ANQGSEA. The CDR3 is 14 residues long. CDR3 DNA: TGCAGCGTTGAATATCGCGTCTCCTACAATGAGCAGTTCTTC. Translation gives CSVEYRVSYNEQFF.

In this sample, this clone turned up a few times. The chain uses TRBV5-1 and TRBJ1-1; possibly TRBD1 for D (6 bases). CDR3 length equals 15 residues. Germline-derived CDR1 and CDR2 are SGHRS and YFSETQ. The V gene lost 3 bases and the J gene lost 1 base, with 13 bases spanning the gap. Here the CDR3 reads CASSWMWDKNTEAFF. CDR3 sequence (DNA): TGCGCCAGCAGCTGGATGTGGGACAAGAACACTGAAGCTTTCTTT.

The rearrangement links TRBV30 to TRBJ2-7, with 11 bases that match TRBD2. This CDR3 has 14 amino acids. CDR1 is GTSNPN and CDR2 is SVGIG in the germline V gene (reference sequence). Germline trimming cut 3 bases from V and 4 bases from J; bases unmatched to any gene: 5. The CDR3 spells CAWRLAGANYEQYF. As DNA, the CDR3 is TGTGCCTGGAGACTAGCGGGAGCCAATTACGAGCAGTACTTC.

The gene calls are TRBV21-1 and TRBJ2-1; TRBD1 reflects the table's D call only, with no check against the DNA. TRBV21-1 is recorded as a pseudogene. The CDR3 is 16 residues long. CDR3 DNA sequence: TGTGCCAGCAGCAAAATCCACAGCAGCTCCTACAATGAGCAGTTCTTC. Protein product: CASSKIHSSSYNEQFF.

The rearrangement joins TRBV7-9 to TRBJ1-5, with D unresolved. CDR3 length equals 14 residues. Trimming left V 5 bases short and J 8 bases short, with 16 bases between. CDR1 is SEHNR, CDR2 FQNEAQ, per germline (reference sequence). The CDR3 region is CASSTESREKPQHF. CDR3 nucleotide sequence: TGTGCCAGCAGCACGGAGAGCCGGGAGAAGCCCCAGCATTTT. Combining the CDR3 with reference TRBV7-9 and TRBJ1-5 gives the whole variable domain DTGVSQNPRHKITKRGQNVTFRCDPISEHNRLYWYRQTLGQGPEFLTYFQNEAQLEKSRLLSDRFSAERPKGSFSTLEIQRTEQGDSAMYLCASSTESREKPQHFGDGTRLSIL.